The clone carrying this TCR beta chain has more than one count but fewer than ten. These data come from a study of control samples from healthy donors and cancer patients. Germline CDR1 reads MNHEY; CDR2 reads SMNVEV (reference sequence). The CDR3 has 14 amino acids. V lost 3 bases, J lost 3 bases, and 12 bases lay in between. Only in-frame clones appear in the TCRdb table, and some are missing; sequencing was by immunoSEQ multiplex PCR. The table lists about 6,000 clones, approximately 68% of them singletons. Sequences were obtained from formalin-fixed, paraffin-embedded tissue. The J gene is TRBJ2-7, the V gene TRBV27, with D perhaps matching TRBD2 (6 bases). The source is a male donor with melanoma. As DNA, the CDR3 is TGTGCCAGCAGTTTGGGTAGGGGAGGCTACGAGCAGTACTTC. Translating it yields CASSLGRGGYEQYF.